This TCR beta chain was obtained from a study of blood T cells in healthy people across ages. Next came a second PCR, run for roughly 6 to 11 cycles, which used a sample-barcoded 5' primer along with a J-beta primer mix. TCRdb independently ran MiXCR on the 5' RACE reads; one entry per CDR3 protein. The sample yields over 1.5 million distinct CDR3 sequences, 49% seen once. This clonotype was picked up one time. The junction shows a germline mismatch at one end, possibly a read error. The CDR3 has 15 residues. The germline V gene has CDR1 SGHKS and CDR2 YYEKEE (reference sequence). V and J are TRBV5-5 and TRBJ2-1; TRBD1 agrees at 9 bases. The receptor was isolated from a woman aged 35 to 49 in good health. What was sequenced was blood. CDR3 in amino acids: CASSPPGQGINGQFF. The DNA of the CDR3 is TGTGCCAGCAGCCCACCGGGACAGGGTATCAATGGGCAGTTCTTC.